The 20 T cell receptor beta chains listed next were all sequenced from one sample in a study of cytomegalovirus exposure and HLA in healthy donors. Repertoires were generated with immunoSEQ multiplex PCR, while TCRdb's copy carries only in-frame clones and drops some. This sample has around 130,000 clones, with approximately 81% found just once. Sequencing was carried out using PBMCs. These TCRs come from a woman aged 30 to 39 in good health and CMV-seronegative.

At least ten counts were recorded for this clone. The chain is built from TRBV5-1 and TRBJ1-2, with unresolved D. The CDR3 contains 14 residues. V lost 4 bases and J 0 bases, leaving 10 bases between the germline ends. The germline gives CDR1 SGHRS, CDR2 YFSETQ. This chain's CDR3 is CASSNDGTNYGYTF. The CDR3 DNA reads TGCGCCAGCAGCAACGACGGGACTAACTATGGCTACACCTTC.

The V and J genes are TRBV19 and TRBJ1-2; the D gene is possibly TRBD1 (5 bases). The CDR3 runs 14 residues. The germline V and J ends were trimmed by 3 bases and 5 bases, with 13 bases remaining between them. Looked up from germline, CDR1 is LNHDA and CDR2 is SQIVND (reference sequence). The CDR3 coding sequence is TGTGCCAGTAGTATTGGGGACGGGAGATATGGCTACACCTTC. Translated: CASSIGDGRYGYTF. The full variable domain, in which reference TRBV19 and TRBJ1-2 provide the parts outside the CDR3, is DGGITQSPKYLFRKEGQNVTLSCEQNLNHDAMYWYRQDPGQGLRLIYYSQIVNDFQKGDIAEGYSVSREKKESFPLTVTSAQKNPTAFYLCASSIGDGRYGYTFGSGTRLTVV.

As to this clone: A junction end diverges from the germline sequence, so it may reflect a read error. The chain is built from TRBV9 and TRBJ1-4; 7 positions match TRBD1. Looked up from germline, CDR1 is SGDLS and CDR2 is YYNGEE. This CDR3 has 16 residues. DNA of the CDR3: TGTGCCAGCAGCGCCACGTCGACAGGGACTAGTGAAAAACTGTTTTTT. Translating it yields CASSATSTGTSEKLFF.

The chain is built from TRBV7-2 and TRBJ1-2; 10 bases are shared with TRBD1. Germline V gene data show CDR1 as SGHTA and CDR2 as FQGNSA. The V segment lost 2 bases and the J segment 7 bases; nucleotides outside the gene matches: 7. CDR3 size: 15 residues. The CDR3 is CASSLRRQGASGYTF. The CDR3 DNA sequence: TGTGCCAGCAGCTTACGTCGACAGGGGGCGAGTGGCTACACCTTC.

This clone has a single count. V usage is TRBV5-6 and J usage is TRBJ2-7; a weak D match, TRBD1 (6 bases). The V gene's germline CDR1 is SGHDT and CDR2 YYEEEE. This CDR3 region has 16 residues. Trimming shortened V by 1 base and J by 0 bases, and 14 bases separated the two germline ends. CDR3 residues: CASSLNGGSHSYEQYF. DNA of the CDR3: TGTGCCAGCAGCTTGAATGGGGGCTCTCACTCCTACGAGCAGTACTTC.

The chain combines TRBV7-8 with TRBJ2-3; TRBD2 aligns across 11 bases. The junction had 8 bases not matched to a gene; V was cut back by 5 bases and J by 1 base. The CDR3 spans 17 residues. Per germline, CDR1 SGHVS and CDR2 FQNEAQ. The CDR3 region is CASSRNSGLAGTDTQYF. DNA of the CDR3: TGTGCCAGCAGCCGAAACTCGGGACTAGCGGGCACAGATACGCAGTATTTT.

J is TRBJ2-5 and V is TRBV18; 9 nucleotides agree with TRBD1. J gave up 4 bases and V 3 bases, and 6 bases lay outside the gene matches. The CDR3 consists of 15 residues. Germline CDR1 reads KGHSH; CDR2 reads LQKENI. DNA of the CDR3: TGTGCCAGCTCACCTGGGACAGGGTCAAGAGAGACCCAGTACTTC. Translating it yields CASSPGTGSRETQYF.

The chain has TRBV7-3 and TRBJ1-2; TRBD1 matches 8 bases. The CDR3 extends over 13 amino acids. Per the germline V gene, CDR1 is SGHTA and CDR2 is FQGTGA. V was clipped by 5 bases and J by 8 bases; unmatched bases: 7. Here the CDR3 reads CASSADRGHGYTF. As DNA, the CDR3 is TGTGCCAGCAGCGCAGACAGGGGTCACGGCTACACCTTC.

The rearrangement uses TRBV13 and TRBJ2-2; 7 positions match TRBD1. J was trimmed by 7 bases and V by 3 bases; bases with no gene match: 5. CDR1 is PRHDT and CDR2 is FYEKMQ in the germline V gene (reference sequence). CDR3 length: 14 residues. The CDR3 sequence is CASSFDRVGGELFF. In nucleotides, the CDR3 is TGTGCCAGCAGCTTCGACAGGGTGGGCGGGGAGCTGTTTTTT.

This chain connects TRBV7-9 to TRBJ2-5; 10 positions agree with TRBD2. Trimming at V came to 1 base and at J to 7 bases, leaving 15 bases not matched to a gene. Germline lookup yields CDR1 SEHNR and CDR2 FQNEAQ (reference sequence). The CDR3 runs 18 residues. The CDR3 nucleotides are TGTGCCAGCAGCTTAGGTCTAGCGGGGGCTCCTTTCCAAAGGACCCAGTACTTC. Protein: CASSLGLAGAPFQRTQYF.

This sequence joins TRBV19 and TRBJ2-3, with D possibly being TRBD1 (6 bases). There are 13 residues in the CDR3. The V end was cut by 3 bases, the J end by 6 bases, with 10 bases between. From germline, CDR1 is LNHDA and CDR2 SQIVND (reference sequence). In DNA form, the CDR3 reads TGTGCCAGTAGTATGGGGGCCGGCGATACGCAGTATTTT. This codes for CASSMGAGDTQYF.

The rearrangement joins TRBV29-1 to TRBJ2-1; TRBD1 agrees at 7 bases. V lost 7 bases and J lost 6; bases outside the gene matches: 0. Per the germline V gene, CDR1 is SQVTM and CDR2 is ANQGSEA. The CDR3 has 10 residues. The DNA for the CDR3 is TGCAGCGCAGGGGGCAATGAGCAGTTCTTC. Residues: CSAGGNEQFF.

Only one count was recorded for this clone. The chain carries TRBV6-1 and TRBJ2-6; D unresolved. The germline V gene encodes CDR1 MNHNS and CDR2 SASEGT. Trimming pared 1 base from V and 3 bases from J, leaving 7 bases between. CDR3 length equals 15 residues. The CDR3 loop is CASSEEILGANVLTF. The CDR3 nucleotides read TGTGCCAGCAGTGAAGAAATACTTGGGGCCAACGTCCTGACTTTC.

The chain uses TRBV18 and TRBJ1-4; 8 positions match TRBD1. This CDR3 region has 14 residues. Unmatched junction bases numbered 7, after V lost 5 bases and J lost 8 bases. The germline V gene encodes CDR1 KGHSH and CDR2 LQKENI. This CDR3 is CASSSGTGGEKLFF. For the CDR3, the DNA is TGTGCCAGCTCATCAGGGACAGGTGGCGAAAAACTGTTTTTT.

In regard to this clone: One junction end does not reproduce the germline sequence, and a read error may be involved. V gene TRBV9 combines with J gene TRBJ2-4, with no clear D. The CDR3 is 13 residues long. CDR1 is SGDLS and CDR2 is YYNGEE in the germline V gene. The CDR3 DNA follows: TGTGCCAGCAGCGTCCTAATCAAAAGCATTCAGTACTTC. The encoded protein is CASSVLIKSIQYF.

V is TRBV5-1 and J is TRBJ2-3; the match to TRBD2 covers 12 bases. CDR3 size: 16 residues. The germline V gene has CDR1 SGHRS and CDR2 YFSETQ. Unmatched junction bases numbered 5, after V lost 4 bases and J lost 2 bases. The CDR3 region is CASSPTSGGSTDTQYF. As DNA, the CDR3 is TGCGCCAGCAGCCCCACTAGCGGGGGGTCCACAGATACGCAGTATTTT.

The chain is built from TRBV7-8 and TRBJ2-3; TRBD2 agrees at 12 bases. Unmatched junction bases numbered 2, after V lost 4 bases and J lost 3 bases. The CDR3 runs to 15 residues. From germline, CDR1 is SGHVS and CDR2 FQNEAQ. The CDR3 DNA is TGTGCCAGCAGCTGGACTAGCGGGGAAACAGATACGCAGTATTTT. Amino acids: CASSWTSGETDTQYF.

This clone was recorded a few times. V is TRBV6-1 and J is TRBJ1-5, with D possibly being TRBD1 (5 bases). V lost 2 bases and J 7 bases, leaving 12 bases between the germline ends. The CDR3 is 14 residues long. CDR1 and CDR2 (germline): MNHNS, SASEGT. CDR3 residues: CASSERGSRQPQHF. The CDR3, as DNA: TGTGCCAGCAGTGAAAGGGGCAGTAGACAGCCCCAGCATTTT.

J is TRBJ2-7 and V is TRBV29-1, with D perhaps TRBD1 (5 bases). Germline CDR1 SQVTM, CDR2 ANQGSEA. Trimming pared 0 bases from V and 6 bases from J, leaving 6 bases between. CDR3 length: 11 amino acids. CDR3 sequence reads: CSVEDRAEQYF. The CDR3 region has the DNA TGCAGCGTTGAAGACAGGGCCGAGCAGTACTTC.

On this clone: A read error may account for a junction end that differs from germline. At the DNA level, this CDR3 is encoded by other sequences in the same sample as well. The gene calls are TRBV30 and TRBJ1-1, with D possibly matching TRBD1 (5 bases). The CDR3 length is 14 residues. Germline CDR1 and CDR2: GTSNPN and SVGIG (reference sequence). In DNA form, the CDR3 reads TGTGCCTGGATGGGGGGAAGGTCGAACGCTGAAGCTTTCTTT. Amino acid sequence: CAWMGGRSNAEAFF.